Listed below are T cell receptor beta chains from one sample, sequenced in a study of blood T cells in healthy people across ages. TCRdb called the 5' RACE reads again in MiXCR, with one record for every CDR3 protein. This sample carries 700,000 to 950,000 distinct CDR3 sequences, roughly 44% of them seen once, and the ten largest clones take 20% to 25%. The sample taken for sequencing was blood. These receptors originate from a woman in her fifties or sixties in good health. Each CDR3 is given with its conserved first and last residue. Each record gives: clone size, V gene, J gene, D gene, CDR3 DNA, CDR3 protein. The D gene is left open where the match is weak. Clone size, where shown, is once, few, many, or a class for clones that have expanded.

>NA|TRBV7-2|TRBJ2-4|TRBD1
TGTGCCAGCAGCTCACAGGGGGCGTTTGACATTCAGTACTTC
CASSSQGAFDIQYF
>few|TRBV3-1|TRBJ1-2|TRBD1
TGTGCCAGCAGCCAAGACGTGGGGACAGGGGCCAATGGCTACACCTTC
CASSQDVGTGANGYTF
>few|TRBV28|TRBJ2-1|NA
TGTGCCAGCATGGACCCCAGCTCCTACAATGAGCAGTTCTTC
CASMDPSSYNEQFF
>NA|TRBV12-3/TRBV12-4|TRBJ1-4|NA
TGTGCCAGCAGTTTAGGTGACGAAGAGTTTTTT
CASSLGDEEFF
>few|TRBV20-1|TRBJ1-4|NA
TGCAGTGCTAGTAGACAGGCTAATGAAAAACTGTTTTTT
CSASRQANEKLFF
>few|TRBV6-6|TRBJ1-2|NA
TGTGCCAGCAGTTACTCTTGGGACGTCGGGACCTATGGCTGCACCTTC
CASSYSWDVGTYGCTF
>few|TRBV4-2|TRBJ2-1|TRBD1
TGTGCCAGCAGGGATACAGGGGGCCCTAACAATGAGCAGTTCTTC
CASRDTGGPNNEQFF
>NA|TRBV12-3/TRBV12-4|TRBJ2-3|TRBD2
TGTGCCAGCACCCCGGGGGGGCGGCCAGATACGCAGTATTTT
CASTPGGRPDTQYF
>NA|TRBV7-9|TRBJ2-5|NA
TGTGCCAGCGGGCAGGGGTATGTCGAGACCCAGTACTTC
CASGQGYVETQYF
>once|TRBV20-1|TRBJ1-2|NA
TGCAGTGCTAGCCCTCCCCGGACGCTTAACTATGGCTACACCTTC
CSASPPRTLNYGYTF
>NA|TRBV2|TRBJ1-2|NA
TGTGCCAGCAGTGACCGCGCAGGGGTTGGCTATGGCTACACCTTC
CASSDRAGVGYGYTF
>NA|TRBV3-1|TRBJ2-7|TRBD2
TGTGCCAGCAGCCAGGATTGGGGTGCGGGGGGCCGGAACGAGCAGTACTTC
CASSQDWGAGGRNEQYF
>NA|TRBV11-2|TRBJ2-6|NA
TGTGCCAGCAGCCGAACAGGTTACCTCTCTGGGGCCAACGTCCTGACTTTC
CASSRTGYLSGANVLTF
>NA|TRBV29-1|TRBJ2-2|NA
TGCAGCGTTGTGGAGGCAGGGTTAACCGGGGAGCTGTTTTTT
CSVVEAGLTGELFF
>NA|TRBV7-6|TRBJ2-6|NA
TGTGCCAGCAGCTTAGCGACCGGGGCCAACGTCCTGACTTTC
CASSLATGANVLTF
>NA|TRBV20-1|TRBJ1-1|TRBD1
TGCAGTGGCGACAGGGGGAGGAACACTGAAGCTTTCTTT
CSGDRGRNTEAFF
>once|TRBV7-8|TRBJ2-5|NA
TGTGCCAGCAGCTTCGGGCAGCTAGAGACCCAGTACTTC
CASSFGQLETQYF
>few|TRBV20-1|TRBJ2-1|TRBD1
TGCAGTGCTAGGACAGGGACCTACATAAATGAGCAGTTCTTC
CSARTGTYINEQFF
>many|TRBV15|TRBJ2-1|TRBD1
TGTGCCACCAGCAGAGAACAGGGGGCCGGCTATGAGCAGTTCTTC
CATSREQGAGYEQFF
>NA|TRBV6-2/TRBV6-3|TRBJ2-1|TRBD2
TGTGCCAGCAGTTACTTAGCGGGAGGGCCTGTCGATGAGCAGTTCTTC
CASSYLAGGPVDEQFF
>NA|TRBV12-3/TRBV12-4|TRBJ2-6|NA
TGTGCCAGCAGCCAACATCTGGGGGCCGGGGCCAACGTCCTGACTTTC
CASSQHLGAGANVLTF
>NA|TRBV7-9|TRBJ2-7|TRBD1
TGTGCCAGCAGCGTGACTTCCGGGACAGGGCCTTACAATGAGCAGTACTTC
CASSVTSGTGPYNEQYF
>NA|TRBV25-1|TRBJ2-7|TRBD1
TGTGCCAGCAGTGACATGGACAGGGGGTCCTACGAGCAGTACTTC
CASSDMDRGSYEQYF
>NA|TRBV12-3/TRBV12-4|TRBJ2-5|TRBD1
TGTGCCAACAGTTTCCGACAGGGTCAAGAGACCCAGTACTTC
CANSFRQGQETQYF
>NA|TRBV6-5|TRBJ2-1|NA
TGTGCCAGCAAACACCGGGTCACCGAATTGAATGAGCAGTTCTTC
CASKHRVTELNEQFF
>few|TRBV5-1|TRBJ2-7|TRBD1
TGCGCCAGCAGCACCACCGGGACAGGGGGCTACGAGCAGTACTTC
CASSTTGTGGYEQYF
>NA|TRBV29-1|TRBJ2-5|TRBD2
TGCAGCGCTGGGACTAGCGGGGTGAGGGAGACCCAGTACTTC
CSAGTSGVRETQYF
>many|TRBV20-1|TRBJ2-1|NA
TGCAGTGCTAGTCCCTACAATGAGCAGTTCTTC
CSASPYNEQFF
>NA|TRBV5-1|TRBJ1-6|NA
TGCGCCAGCAACGAGACCGGACATACCGATTCACCCCTCCACTTT
CASNETGHTDSPLHF
>few|TRBV25-1|TRBJ1-1|NA
TGTGCCAGCACTCGAGGGAACACTGAAGCTTTCTTT
CASTRGNTEAFF
>NA|TRBV12-3/TRBV12-4|TRBJ2-3|TRBD2
TGTGCCAGCACCGGGACTAGCGGGGGCACAGGTACGCAGTATTTT
CASTGTSGGTGTQYF
>NA|TRBV27|TRBJ2-6|NA
TGTGCCAGCAGTTTAAGGGACGCTGGGGCCAACGTCCTGACTTTC
CASSLRDAGANVLTF
>NA|TRBV6-2/TRBV6-3|TRBJ1-5|NA
TGTGCCAGCAGCGAGCAAGATAGCAATCAGCCCCAGCATTTT
CASSEQDSNQPQHF
>NA|TRBV7-2|TRBJ1-1|NA
TGTGCCAGCAGACGTCCGGGACAACACCCGAACACTGAAGCTTTCTTT
CASRRPGQHPNTEAFF
>NA|TRBV7-9|TRBJ2-1|TRBD2
TGTGCCAGCAGCTTAGCGGCTAGCGGTGACAATGAGCAGTTCTTC
CASSLAASGDNEQFF
>NA|TRBV7-3|TRBJ2-1|TRBD1
TGTGCCAGCCAGCCAGGGGGAATTGGTGAGCAGTTCTTC
CASQPGGIGEQFF
>NA|TRBV4-1|TRBJ1-2|NA
TGCGCCAGCAGCCAAGGGGAAAGGACAGCTCTACTCTATGGCTACACCTTC
CASSQGERTALLYGYTF
>few|TRBV27|TRBJ2-7|TRBD1
TGTGCCAGCAGTCCCCGGGACAGGGTATACAATGAGCAGTACTTC
CASSPRDRVYNEQYF
>NA|TRBV5-8|TRBJ2-1|NA
TGTGCCAGCAGCGTGCCTCGTGGGGTTGAGCAGTTCTTC
CASSVPRGVEQFF